This TCR beta chain was documented in a study of cytomegalovirus exposure and HLA in healthy donors (dated by TCRdb to 2015 to 2018). Regarding the research as a whole: According to a later analysis, one platform produced both the roughly 130 validation repertoires and the 666 repertoires of the first cohort. The aim of the study was to test whether cataloging public T cell receptors could identify signatures of past pathogen exposure. In addition to the first cohort of 666 subjects, a separate validation cohort of over 90 different subjects was used. High-throughput TCR immunosequencing, statistical association of individual TCRs with disease status, and machine learning were combined to predict cytomegalovirus infection status.

Unmatched junction bases come to 8, with V trimmed by 4 bases and J by 9 bases. As encoded in the germline V gene, CDR1 is KGHSH while CDR2 is LQKENI. The CDR3 starts with the cysteine, ends with the phenylalanine, and has 13 residues. The read is trimmed to its CDR3 DNA, 39 bases read in frame from base 1. Overall study outcomes, separate from this receptor: It was suggested by the authors that the approach could potentially be generalized to other disease states and immunological phenotypes. A few of the identified cytomegalovirus-associated TCR beta chains were confirmed in vitro to be specific for cytomegalovirus antigens. All 120 or so repertoires were used to score co-occurrence in the validation cohort in a later analysis, because that analysis had no HLA typing for the cohort. The study listed around 160 TCR beta chains as associated with cytomegalovirus. A later analysis found that TCRs clustered in the first cohort also tended to co-occur in the 120 validation repertoires, with 94% of cluster scores above 0. In both the original and validation cohorts, the classifier was reported to diagnose cytomegalovirus status with high specificity and sensitivity. Most TCR sequences were observed very rarely across donors, whereas some public TCRs were present in many individuals.

Separate from the approximately 670-subject first cohort, the validation cohort of over 90 subjects was the group to which the donors belonged. Libraries were made using the immunoSEQ multiplex PCR assay. As for how the authors treated the data: A statistical classification framework was built to diagnose cytomegalovirus status from the catalog of TCR beta chain sequences. In its TCRdb copy, this immuneACCESS table keeps in-frame sequences only and misses some clones. Where compared with another copy, unresolved V genes explain less than half of these, and the others have no known cause. For V, J and clone size, that table is used; D and trimming come from the DNA. In all, the sample holds around 150,000 clones, and over 85% of those were seen once. More than 3.5% of the sample is taken by the ten largest. As for this clone: The antigen it recognizes is unknown. Per-base qualities were not stored, and no clone one base away is much larger.

The sequence came from a man between 18 and 35 years old in good health and CMV-seropositive. Material: PBMCs. This chain joins TRBV18 to TRBJ1-1; TRBD1 lines up with 7 middle nucleotides. The sequenced DNA is TGTGCCAGCTCACAGGGACAGTCCTCACAAGCTTTCTTT. Translation gives CASSQGQSSQAFF. Reference TRBV18 and TRBJ1-1 genes cover what lies past the CDR3, so the full variable domain is NAGVMQNPRHLVRRRGQEARLRCSPMKGHSHVYWYRQLPEEGLKFMVYLQKENIIDESGMPKERFSAEFPKEGPSILRIQQVVRGDSAAYFCASSQGQSSQAFFGQGTRLTVV.